These T cell receptor beta chains were read from a single sample in a study of beta chain features in type 1 diabetes. TCRdb's table, derived via immunoSEQ multiplex PCR, lists solely in-frame clones and lacks some. The table shows about 450,000 clones, with about an eighth occurring only once. The sequenced material came from naive CD4+ T cells from blood. The receptors shown here come from a woman aged 18-29 years in good health. The CDR3 runs from the conserved cysteine through the conserved F or W. The D gene is left open where the match is weak. Only part of the rows carry a size: once, few, many, or a class if the clone is expanded.

size	V	J	D	CDR3	DNA
few	TRBV7-2	TRBJ1-1	TRBD1	CASRTGQGKVNTEAFF	TGTGCCAGCAGAACCGGACAGGGGAAGGTGAACACTGAAGCTTTCTTT
few	TRBV5-1	TRBJ2-5	.	CASRRQETQYF	TGCGCCAGCCGAAGGCAGGAGACCCAGTACTTC
.	TRBV2	TRBJ2-5	TRBD1	CASTGTGAETQYF	TGTGCCAGCACCGGGACAGGGGCTGAGACCCAGTACTTC
few	TRBV29-1	TRBJ2-5	.	CSVEDTGEEETQYF	TGCAGCGTTGAGGACACGGGGGAGGAGGAGACCCAGTACTTC
few	TRBV6-5	TRBJ1-1	.	CASSYGEGTEAFF	TGTGCCAGCAGTTACGGGGAGGGGACTGAAGCTTTCTTT
few	TRBV28	TRBJ2-1	TRBD2	CASSRTGATSEKSNEQFF	TGTGCCAGCAGTCGGACGGGAGCGACTAGCGAGAAAAGCAATGAGCAGTTCTTC
few	TRBV7-9	TRBJ1-6	.	CASSPETHNSPLHF	TGTGCCAGCAGTCCCGAGACACATAATTCACCCCTCCACTTT
.	TRBV29-1	TRBJ2-7	.	CSVGPFDARVYEQYF	TGCAGCGTTGGTCCCTTCGACGCGAGGGTTTACGAGCAGTACTTC
few	TRBV5-1	TRBJ2-1	.	CASSTGGSPYYNEQFF	TGCGCCAGCAGTACTGGGGGATCTCCTTACTACAATGAGCAGTTCTTC
.	TRBV9	TRBJ1-1	.	CASSVSSGPGVPAFF	TGTGCCAGCAGCGTATCATCCGGGCCCGGAGTTCCGGCTTTCTTT
few	TRBV5-1	TRBJ2-1	.	CASSLADRHFF	TGCGCCAGCAGCTTGGCAGACAGGCATTTCTTC
.	TRBV7-6	TRBJ2-3	.	CASSLGGPGTDTQYF	TGTGCCAGCAGCTTAGGGGGTCCTGGCACAGATACGCAGTATTTT
few	TRBV4-1	TRBJ1-1	.	CASSQGSGPRIGAFF	TGCGCCAGCAGCCAGGGCAGCGGTCCTCGGATTGGTGCTTTCTTT
.	TRBV30	TRBJ2-3	.	CAWSSGRISTWYTDTQYF	TGTGCCTGGAGTTCGGGCAGAATCTCCACTTGGTACACAGATACGCAGTATTTT
few	TRBV10-3	TRBJ2-1	TRBD2	CAISESGTINEQFF	TGTGCCATCAGTGAGTCAGGGACTATCAATGAGCAGTTCTTC
few	TRBV9	TRBJ2-2	.	CASSVTGRKNTGELFF	TGTGCCAGCAGCGTGACAGGGAGGAAGAACACCGGGGAGCTGTTTTTT
few	TRBV10-3	TRBJ2-5	.	CAISERGEETQYF	TGTGCCATCAGTGAGAGGGGGGAAGAGACCCAGTACTTC
.	TRBV7-2	TRBJ1-1	.	CASSFPKTGRTGTEAFF	TGTGCCAGCAGCTTCCCCAAGACCGGGCGGACGGGCACTGAAGCTTTCTTT
few	TRBV5-6	TRBJ2-7	TRBD2	CASRPYTSGRNEQYF	TGTGCCAGCAGACCGTACACTAGCGGGAGGAATGAGCAGTACTTC
few	TRBV7-8	TRBJ2-5	TRBD2	CASSTRTSPRAETQYF	TGTGCCAGCAGCACACGGACTAGCCCAAGGGCCGAGACCCAGTACTTC
few	TRBV9	TRBJ2-3	.	CASSLTSEPDTQYF	TGTGCCAGCAGCTTAACGTCCGAGCCAGATACGCAGTATTTT
few	TRBV30	TRBJ1-1	.	CAWSNTEAFF	TGTGCCTGGAGTAACACTGAAGCTTTCTTT
.	TRBV28	TRBJ1-2	.	CASQSDGYTF	TGTGCCAGCCAGAGTGATGGCTACACCTTC
.	TRBV15	TRBJ1-2	.	CATSRDAAGRVGYTF	TGTGCCACCAGCAGAGATGCGGCAGGACGGGTTGGCTACACCTTC
.	TRBV23-1	TRBJ2-7	TRBD1	CASSHPTGDYEQYF	TGCGCCAGCAGTCATCCGACAGGGGACTACGAGCAGTACTTC
few	TRBV4-1	TRBJ1-3	.	CASSQDWRNTIYF	TGCGCCAGCAGCCAAGATTGGAGAAACACCATATATTTT
few	TRBV11-1	TRBJ2-1	.	CASSSSREDNEQFF	TGTGCCAGCAGCTCATCCAGGGAAGACAATGAGCAGTTCTTC
.	TRBV27	TRBJ1-1	.	CASSLEGVTGEAFF	TGTGCCAGCAGTTTAGAGGGGGTAACGGGAGAAGCTTTCTTT
few	TRBV4-1	TRBJ2-2	.	CASSLDMRNTGELFF	TGCGCCAGCAGCCTAGATATGCGAAACACCGGGGAGCTGTTTTTT
few	TRBV9	TRBJ1-4	.	CASSRIGSNEKLFF	TGTGCCAGCAGCCGAATCGGGAGTAATGAAAAACTGTTTTTT
.	TRBV7-2	TRBJ2-7	.	CASSLGLTGPYEQYF	TGTGCCAGCAGCCTGGGGCTGACAGGCCCCTACGAGCAGTACTTC
few	TRBV7-9	TRBJ2-1	.	CASSYYSSYNEQFF	TGTGCCAGCAGCTATTACTCATCCTACAATGAGCAGTTCTTC
few	TRBV18	TRBJ1-1	.	CASFRTPNTEAFF	TGTGCCAGCTTCCGGACACCGAACACTGAAGCTTTCTTT
.	TRBV9	TRBJ2-3	.	CASSSMGTDTQYF	TGTGCCAGCAGCTCAATGGGCACAGATACGCAGTATTTT
.	TRBV18	TRBJ2-5	.	CASSRATPETQYF	TGTGCCAGCTCACGGGCAACCCCGGAGACCCAGTACTTC
few	TRBV29-1	TRBJ1-4	.	CSVGGSVNEKLFF	TGCAGCGTTGGAGGTTCGGTTAATGAAAAACTGTTTTTT
few	TRBV15	TRBJ1-2	.	CATSPGTNTNYGYTF	TGTGCCACCAGCCCCGGGACGAATACTAACTATGGCTACACCTTC
few	TRBV11-2	TRBJ2-5	.	CASSPLRETQYF	TGTGCCAGCAGCCCTCTTAGGGAGACCCAGTACTTC
few	TRBV30	TRBJ2-7	TRBD1	CAWSSAGGYEQYF	TGTGCCTGGAGTTCCGCAGGGGGCTACGAGCAGTACTTC
few	TRBV18	TRBJ2-5	.	CASSPRLGTQYF	TGTGCCAGCTCACCGCGGCTAGGGACCCAGTACTTC
few	TRBV9	TRBJ2-7	TRBD2	CASSVDPGLATYEQYF	TGTGCCAGCAGCGTGGACCCGGGACTAGCTACCTACGAGCAGTACTTC
few	TRBV2	TRBJ2-7	.	CASRMEPESSYEQYF	TGTGCCAGCAGAATGGAACCCGAGAGCTCCTACGAGCAGTACTTC
few	TRBV29-1	TRBJ2-1	.	CSVEEMSNEQFF	TGCAGCGTTGAAGAAATGAGCAATGAGCAGTTCTTC
.	TRBV5-6	TRBJ1-1	.	CASSLIVEVVNTEAFF	TGTGCCAGCAGCTTGATTGTCGAAGTGGTAAACACTGAAGCTTTCTTT
few	TRBV7-9	TRBJ1-2	.	CASGFPGYTF	TGTGCCAGCGGATTCCCGGGCTACACCTTC
.	TRBV6-6	TRBJ2-1	TRBD1	CASMKTGSYNEQFF	TGTGCCAGCATGAAGACAGGGTCCTACAATGAGCAGTTCTTC
.	TRBV18	TRBJ1-2	.	CASSPDQYGYTF	TGTGCCAGCTCACCGGACCAGTATGGCTACACCTTC
.	TRBV7-6	TRBJ2-1	.	CASANSREQFF	TGTGCCAGCGCCAATAGCCGTGAGCAGTTCTTC
.	TRBV18	TRBJ2-2	TRBD1	CASSPRVRRGGNTGELFF	TGTGCCAGCTCACCAAGGGTCCGGAGAGGGGGCAACACCGGGGAGCTGTTTTTT
few	TRBV4-1	TRBJ2-1	TRBD2	CASSQPLAGREYNEQFF	TGCGCCAGCAGCCAACCCCTAGCGGGACGAGAATACAATGAGCAGTTCTTC
.	TRBV21-1	TRBJ2-3	.	CASSKGQDTQYF	TGTGCCAGCAGCAAGGGGCAAGATACGCAGTATTTT
.	TRBV28	TRBJ1-2	.	CASSTRVGRNYGYTF	TGTGCCAGCAGTACTCGGGTTGGGAGAAACTATGGCTACACCTTC
.	TRBV6-1	TRBJ1-2	.	CASSEKDWGYTF	TGTGCCAGCAGTGAAAAGGACTGGGGCTACACCTTC
few	TRBV7-2	TRBJ2-7	.	CASSFKRTQQYF	TGTGCCAGCAGCTTCAAGAGGACTCAGCAGTACTTC